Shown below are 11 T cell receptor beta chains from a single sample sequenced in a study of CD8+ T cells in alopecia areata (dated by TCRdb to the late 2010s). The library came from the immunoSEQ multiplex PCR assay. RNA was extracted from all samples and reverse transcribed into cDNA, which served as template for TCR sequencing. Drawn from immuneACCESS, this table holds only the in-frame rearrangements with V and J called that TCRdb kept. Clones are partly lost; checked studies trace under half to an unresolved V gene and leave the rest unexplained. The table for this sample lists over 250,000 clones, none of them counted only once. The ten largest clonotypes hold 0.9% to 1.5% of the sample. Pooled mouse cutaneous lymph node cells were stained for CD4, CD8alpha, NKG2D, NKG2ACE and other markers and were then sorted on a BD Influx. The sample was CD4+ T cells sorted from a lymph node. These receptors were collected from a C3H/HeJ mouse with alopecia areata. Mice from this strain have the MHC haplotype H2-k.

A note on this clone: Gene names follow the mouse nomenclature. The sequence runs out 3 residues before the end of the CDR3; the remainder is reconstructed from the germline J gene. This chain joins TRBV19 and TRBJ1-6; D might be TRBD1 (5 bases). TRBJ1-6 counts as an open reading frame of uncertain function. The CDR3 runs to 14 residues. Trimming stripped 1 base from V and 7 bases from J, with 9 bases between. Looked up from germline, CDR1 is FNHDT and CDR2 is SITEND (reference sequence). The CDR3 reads CASSIIRANSPLYF. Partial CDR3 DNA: TGTGCCAGCAGTATAATCAGGGCGAATTCGCCC.

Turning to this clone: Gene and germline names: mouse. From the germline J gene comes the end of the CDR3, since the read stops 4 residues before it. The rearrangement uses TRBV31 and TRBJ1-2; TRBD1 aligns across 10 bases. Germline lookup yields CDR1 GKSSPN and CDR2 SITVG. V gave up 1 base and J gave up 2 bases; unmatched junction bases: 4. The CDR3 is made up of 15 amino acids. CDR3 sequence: CAWSRPGQGNSDYTF. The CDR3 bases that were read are TGTGCCTGGAGTCGGCCGGGACAGGGGAACTCC.

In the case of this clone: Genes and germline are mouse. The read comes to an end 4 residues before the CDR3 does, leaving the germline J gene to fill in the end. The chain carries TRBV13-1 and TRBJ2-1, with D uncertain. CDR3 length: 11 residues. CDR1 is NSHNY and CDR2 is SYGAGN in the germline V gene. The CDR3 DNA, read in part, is TGTGCCAGCAGGAGACTCTCT. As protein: CASRRLS. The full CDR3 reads CASRRLSEQFF.

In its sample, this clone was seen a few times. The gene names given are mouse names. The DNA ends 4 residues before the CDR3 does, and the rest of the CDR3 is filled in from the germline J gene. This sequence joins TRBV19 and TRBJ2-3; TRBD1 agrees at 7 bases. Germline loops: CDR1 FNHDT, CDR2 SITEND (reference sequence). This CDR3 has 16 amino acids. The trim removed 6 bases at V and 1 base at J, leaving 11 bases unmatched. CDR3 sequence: CASTLTGRVGAETLYF. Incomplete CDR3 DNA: TGTGCCAGCACCCTGACAGGGAGGGTAGGTGCAGAA.

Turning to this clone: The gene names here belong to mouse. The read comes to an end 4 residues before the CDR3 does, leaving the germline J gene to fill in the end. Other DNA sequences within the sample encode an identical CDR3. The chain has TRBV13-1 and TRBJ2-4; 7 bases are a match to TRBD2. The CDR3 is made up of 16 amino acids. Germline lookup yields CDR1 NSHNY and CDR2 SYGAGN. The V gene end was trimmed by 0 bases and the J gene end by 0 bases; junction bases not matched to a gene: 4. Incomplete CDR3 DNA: TGTGCCAGCAGTGATGCCCCGGGGGGGAGTCAAAAC. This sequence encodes CASSDAPGGSQN. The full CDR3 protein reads CASSDAPGGSQNTLYF.

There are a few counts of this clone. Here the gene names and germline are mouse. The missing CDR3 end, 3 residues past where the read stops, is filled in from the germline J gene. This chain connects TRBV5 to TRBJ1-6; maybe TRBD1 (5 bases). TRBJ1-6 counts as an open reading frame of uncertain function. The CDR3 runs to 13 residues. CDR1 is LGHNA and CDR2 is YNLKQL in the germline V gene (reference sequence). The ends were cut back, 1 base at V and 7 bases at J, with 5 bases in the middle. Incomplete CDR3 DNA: TGTGCCAGCAGCCAAGGGACAAATTCGCCC. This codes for CASSQGTNSP. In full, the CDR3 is CASSQGTNSPLYF.

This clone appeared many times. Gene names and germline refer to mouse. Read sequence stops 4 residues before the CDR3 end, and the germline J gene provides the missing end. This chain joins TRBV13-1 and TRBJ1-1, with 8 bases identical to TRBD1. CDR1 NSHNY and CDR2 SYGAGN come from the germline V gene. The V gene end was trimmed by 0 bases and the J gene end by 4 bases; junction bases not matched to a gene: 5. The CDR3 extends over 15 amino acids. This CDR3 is CASSDAGGAGTEVFF. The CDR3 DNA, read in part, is TGTGCCAGCAGTGATGCAGGGGGCGCAGGCACA.

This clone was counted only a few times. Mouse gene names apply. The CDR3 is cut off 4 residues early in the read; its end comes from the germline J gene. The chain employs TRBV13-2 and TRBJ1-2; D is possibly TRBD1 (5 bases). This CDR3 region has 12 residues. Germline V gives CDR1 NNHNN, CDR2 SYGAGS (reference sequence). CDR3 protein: CASGERGLDYTF. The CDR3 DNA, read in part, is TGTGCCAGCGGTGAGAGGGGACTC.

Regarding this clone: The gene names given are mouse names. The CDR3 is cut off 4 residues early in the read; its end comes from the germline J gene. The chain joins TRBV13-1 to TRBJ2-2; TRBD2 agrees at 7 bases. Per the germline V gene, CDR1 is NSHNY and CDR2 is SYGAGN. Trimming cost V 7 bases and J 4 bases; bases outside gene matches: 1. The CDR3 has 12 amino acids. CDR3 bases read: TGTGCCAGCCGGGGGGGCACCGGG. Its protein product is CASRGGTG. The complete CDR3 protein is CASRGGTGQLYF.

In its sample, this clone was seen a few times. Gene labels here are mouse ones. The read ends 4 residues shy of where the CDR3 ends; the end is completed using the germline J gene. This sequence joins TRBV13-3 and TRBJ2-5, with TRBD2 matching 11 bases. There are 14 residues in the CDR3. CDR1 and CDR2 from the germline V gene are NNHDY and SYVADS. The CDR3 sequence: CASTDWGGEDTQYF. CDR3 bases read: TGTGCCAGCACCGACTGGGGGGGAGAAGAC.

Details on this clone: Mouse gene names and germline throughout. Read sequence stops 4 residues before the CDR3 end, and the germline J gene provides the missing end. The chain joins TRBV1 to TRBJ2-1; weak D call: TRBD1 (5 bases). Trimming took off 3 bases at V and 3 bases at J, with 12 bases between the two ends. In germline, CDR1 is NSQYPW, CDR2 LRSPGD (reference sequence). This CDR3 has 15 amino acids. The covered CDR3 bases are TGCACCTGCAGTGCCCAGGGAGAGGGCTATGCT. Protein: CTCSAQGEGYA. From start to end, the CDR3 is CTCSAQGEGYAEQFF.